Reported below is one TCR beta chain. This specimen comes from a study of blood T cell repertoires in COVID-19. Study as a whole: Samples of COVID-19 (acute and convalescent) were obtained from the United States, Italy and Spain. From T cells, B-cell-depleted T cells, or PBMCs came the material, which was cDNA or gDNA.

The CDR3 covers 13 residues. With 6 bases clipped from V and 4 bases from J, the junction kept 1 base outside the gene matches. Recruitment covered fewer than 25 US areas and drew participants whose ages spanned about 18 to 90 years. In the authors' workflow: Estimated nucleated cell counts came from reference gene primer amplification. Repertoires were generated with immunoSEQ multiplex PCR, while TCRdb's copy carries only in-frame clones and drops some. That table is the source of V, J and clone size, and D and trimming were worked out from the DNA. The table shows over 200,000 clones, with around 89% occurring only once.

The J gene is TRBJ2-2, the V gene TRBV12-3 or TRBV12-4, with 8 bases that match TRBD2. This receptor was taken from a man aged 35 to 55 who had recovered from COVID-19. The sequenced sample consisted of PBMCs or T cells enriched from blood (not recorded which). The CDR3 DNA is TGTGCCAGCAGAGCGGGAGTCACCGGGGAGCTGTTTTTT. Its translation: CASRAGVTGELFF.